These T cell receptor beta chains were read from a single sample in a study of blood T cell repertoires in COVID-19. TCRdb keeps only in-frame clones here, not all; method: immunoSEQ multiplex PCR. The sample gives 300,000 to 350,000 clones, roughly 90% of which show up once; more than 1% is in the top ten. Specimen: PBMCs or T cells enriched from blood (not recorded which). Every receptor here comes from a woman aged 25 to 39 who had recovered from COVID-19. Each CDR3 is given with its conserved first and last residue. D genes are given only for firm matches. Size tells how often a clone was seen (once, few, many) or the class of an expanded clone, and some rows leave it out.

j_call,d_call,clone_size,v_call,cdr3_nt,cdr3_aa
TRBJ2-3,TRBD2,NA,TRBV9,TGTGCCAGCAGCGTAGCTAGCGGACTGGGGGGCACAGATACGCAGTATTTT,CASSVASGLGGTDTQYF
TRBJ2-7,TRBD2,few,TRBV14,TGTGCCAGCAGCCAAGAAGGGAGGGGCTCCTACGAGCAGTACTTC,CASSQEGRGSYEQYF
TRBJ1-4,NA,NA,TRBV2,TGTGCCAGCAGATTCTTGACACTTGATGAAAAACTGTTTTTT,CASRFLTLDEKLFF
TRBJ2-7,NA,NA,TRBV7-8,TGTGCCAGCAGATCTAAGCGGGCTAGCTCCTACGAGCAGTACTTC,CASRSKRASSYEQYF
TRBJ2-3,TRBD1,NA,TRBV28,TGTGCCAGCAGCACTCCGGACAGGTCGTATAATACGCAGTATTTT,CASSTPDRSYNTQYF
TRBJ2-3,NA,NA,TRBV11-2,TGTGCCAGCAGCCCAGGGGCCCCAGGTACGCAGTATTTT,CASSPGAPGTQYF
TRBJ1-5,TRBD1,once,TRBV7-6,TGTGCCAGCAGCTCCGGGACAGGGGGGCAGCCCCAGCATTTT,CASSSGTGGQPQHF
TRBJ2-1,TRBD1,NA,TRBV10-3,TGTGCCATCAGTGAACAGGGGGCCGACTACAATGAGCAGTTCTTC,CAISEQGADYNEQFF
TRBJ2-5,NA,NA,TRBV6-5,TGTGCCAGCAGCCAGAGGGAGACCCAGTACTTC,CASSQRETQYF
TRBJ2-5,TRBD2,NA,TRBV7-2,TGTGCCAGCAGCTTAGTCGGACTAGCGAGTGGAGAGACCCAGTACTTC,CASSLVGLASGETQYF
TRBJ1-5,NA,NA,TRBV5-4,TGTGCCAGCAGCCAGGACAGACATCAGCCCCAGCATTTT,CASSQDRHQPQHF
TRBJ1-2,TRBD1,once,TRBV6-6,TGTGCCAGCAGTCGCCGGACAGGGGCTGAAGTCGCCTATGGCTACACCTTC,CASSRRTGAEVAYGYTF
TRBJ2-1,NA,NA,TRBV27,TGTGCCAGCAGTTTAGCCGGTGAGCAGTTCTTC,CASSLAGEQFF
TRBJ2-7,TRBD1,NA,TRBV2,TGTGCCAGCAGTACCCCTTGGGTGCAGGGGGCTAGTCACGAGCAGTACTTC,CASSTPWVQGASHEQYF
TRBJ2-7,TRBD1,once,TRBV3-1/TRBV3-2,TGTGCCAGCAGCCCGGGACAGACCTACGAGCAGTACTTC,CASSPGQTYEQYF
TRBJ1-6,NA,NA,TRBV3-1/TRBV3-2,TGTGCCAGCAGCCAGGACAGACCCTATAATTCACCCCTCCACTTT,CASSQDRPYNSPLHF
TRBJ2-1,TRBD2,NA,TRBV4-3,TGCGCCAGCAGCCAGACCGGGACTAGCGTTGAGGGGGAGCAGTTCTTC,CASSQTGTSVEGEQFF
TRBJ2-1,NA,few,TRBV27,TGTGCCAGCAGTTCAACATGGAGCTCCTACAATGAGCAGTTCTTC,CASSSTWSSYNEQFF
TRBJ1-4,TRBD1,once,TRBV4-1,TGCGCCAGCGCTAGACAGGGTAACAATGAAAAACTGTTTTTT,CASARQGNNEKLFF
TRBJ2-7,TRBD1,NA,TRBV6-5,TGTGCCAGCAGTAAGGGACAGGCGGCCTACGAGCAGTACTTC,CASSKGQAAYEQYF
TRBJ1-4,NA,NA,TRBV30,TGTGCCTCCTTGCGGGGCCGGACGGAAAAACTGTTTTTT,CASLRGRTEKLFF
TRBJ2-7,TRBD2,NA,TRBV5-1,TGCGCCAGCAGCTTGGAGCCTAGCGGGGGCCATAGCTCCTACGAGCAGTACTTC,CASSLEPSGGHSSYEQYF
TRBJ1-5,NA,NA,TRBV15,TGTGCCACCAGCCGTGCAGGGTTACGGGATCAGCCCCAGCATTTT,CATSRAGLRDQPQHF
TRBJ2-7,NA,NA,TRBV10-3,TGTGCCATCAGTGTACAGGGCTACGAGCAGTACTTC,CAISVQGYEQYF
TRBJ2-7,NA,NA,TRBV25-1,TGTGCCAGCCAGGGGGGAAACTCCTACGAGCAGTACTTC,CASQGGNSYEQYF
TRBJ2-5,NA,once,TRBV6-4,TGTGCCAGCAGTGACCCCCTTCTTCGAGAGACCCAGTACTTC,CASSDPLLRETQYF
TRBJ1-2,NA,NA,TRBV20-1,TGCAGTGCTAGTAAGCAGGGGACACCAGCTAACTATGGCTACACCTTC,CSASKQGTPANYGYTF
TRBJ2-2,NA,NA,TRBV9,TGTGCCAGCAGCGTAGCTCAGACAGGGAACACCGGGGAGCTGTTTTTT,CASSVAQTGNTGELFF
TRBJ1-2,TRBD1,NA,TRBV25-1,TGTGCCAGCAGTGATCCGGGACAGGGCGGCTATGGCTACACCTTC,CASSDPGQGGYGYTF
TRBJ1-6,NA,NA,TRBV6-1,TGTGCCAGCAGTGAATTTTACACCCAGGGGAATTCACCCCTCCACTTT,CASSEFYTQGNSPLHF
TRBJ2-2,TRBD1,few,TRBV6-2/TRBV6-3,TGTGCCAGCAGTGGGCCGGGACAGGGGCGTGTCGGGGAGCTGTTTTTT,CASSGPGQGRVGELFF
TRBJ1-6,NA,NA,TRBV2,TGTGCCAGCAGTGAAGGCCAGGCCGGGAGCTCACCCCTCCACTTT,CASSEGQAGSSPLHF
TRBJ2-3,TRBD2,NA,TRBV9,TGTGCCAGCAGCGTAAGGGCCCGGGGGGTAGAGACAGATACGCAGTATTTT,CASSVRARGVETDTQYF
TRBJ1-1,NA,NA,TRBV12-3/TRBV12-4,TGTGCCAGCAGCCCACGGGGGGGGACTGAAGCTTTCTTT,CASSPRGGTEAFF
TRBJ2-1,TRBD1,NA,TRBV7-2,TGTGCCAGCAGCTCTCAGCTGGGACAGAAGCAGTTCTTC,CASSSQLGQKQFF
TRBJ1-4,NA,NA,TRBV28,TGTGCCAGCAGTTTCACGGGGGGCCGAGAAAAACTGTTTTTT,CASSFTGGREKLFF
TRBJ1-4,NA,NA,TRBV9,TGTGCCAGCAGCGCCGGGGTCGAAGGAGCTAATGAAAAACTGTTTTTT,CASSAGVEGANEKLFF
TRBJ2-3,NA,NA,TRBV6-5,TGTGCCAGCAGACTCCTCGGACAGCACACAGATACGCAGTATTTT,CASRLLGQHTDTQYF
TRBJ2-7,TRBD1,many,TRBV5-1,TGCGCCAGCAGCTTAGGGGACAGCCACGGCTACGAGCAGTACTTC,CASSLGDSHGYEQYF
TRBJ1-4,TRBD1,NA,TRBV7-6,TGTGCCAGCAGCTTCCAGGGGGGCGGTGAAAAACTGTTTTTT,CASSFQGGGEKLFF
TRBJ1-2,NA,NA,TRBV30,TGTGCCTGGACAGTCGGGGGGAATAACTATGGCTACACCTTC,CAWTVGGNNYGYTF
TRBJ1-2,NA,NA,TRBV5-4,TGTGCCAGCAGCTTCGGGGGAATTACACAGGGCTACACCTTC,CASSFGGITQGYTF
TRBJ1-2,NA,few,TRBV6-5,TGTGCCAGCAGTAGTATGGGACTCCCTAACTATGGCTACACCTTC,CASSSMGLPNYGYTF
TRBJ1-2,NA,NA,TRBV30,TGTGCCTGGAATCCCGGCTATGGCTACACCTTC,CAWNPGYGYTF
TRBJ1-6,NA,NA,TRBV10-2,TGCGCCAGCAGCGTGGACTCGAGCTCCTATAATTCACCCCTCCACTTT,CASSVDSSSYNSPLHF
TRBJ1-3,NA,NA,TRBV28,TGTGCCAGCAGTTCACATGCGGCAACTGGAAACACCATATATTTT,CASSSHAATGNTIYF
TRBJ2-7,NA,NA,TRBV7-9,TGTGCCAGCAGCCTCGACTGGGCCTACGAGCAGTACTTC,CASSLDWAYEQYF
TRBJ2-1,NA,NA,TRBV12-5,TGTGCTAGTGGTTTTGAACTAGCATCCAATGAGCAGTTCTTC,CASGFELASNEQFF
TRBJ2-5,NA,NA,TRBV28,TGTGCCAGCAGTAACACAGCCTCTGAGACCCAGTACTTC,CASSNTASETQYF
TRBJ2-5,TRBD1,NA,TRBV5-4,TGTGCCAGCAGTTCCGGGACAGCCCTAGAGACCCAGTACTTC,CASSSGTALETQYF
TRBJ1-5,TRBD1,NA,TRBV28,TGTGCCAGCAGTTTTCAGGGGGCTGGAAATCAGCCCCAGCATTTT,CASSFQGAGNQPQHF